The 27 T cell receptor beta chains given below trace back to one sample, sequenced in a study of blood T cell repertoires in COVID-19. TCRdb's table, derived via immunoSEQ multiplex PCR, lists solely in-frame clones and lacks some. Here the sample spans roughly 69,000 clones, 80% to 90% being singletons. Sequencing was carried out using peripheral blood. These receptor sequences come from a human donor in a cohort sampled during active COVID-19.

This clone was recorded a few times. The V gene is TRBV5-1, the J gene TRBJ1-2, with 8 positions matching TRBD1. V was clipped by 0 bases and J by 7 bases; unmatched bases: 2. CDR1 and CDR2 (germline): SGHRS, YFSETQ. CDR3 length equals 13 residues. The CDR3 bases are TGCGCCAGCAGCTTGGGGACAGGGTTTGGCTACACCTTC. Residues: CASSLGTGFGYTF.

Only one count was recorded for this clone. At one boundary the junction diverges from the germline segment, which might be a read error. The chain employs TRBV11-2 and TRBJ2-7, with a tentative D call TRBD2 (5 bases). The germline V gene encodes CDR1 SGHAT and CDR2 FQNNGV. This CDR3 spans 12 amino acids. The CDR3 is CASSSLRGMANF. CDR3 DNA sequence: TGTGCCAGCAGCTCGCTCCGGGGTATGGCAAACTTC. The full variable domain, in which reference TRBV11-2 and TRBJ2-7 provide the parts outside the CDR3, is EAGVAQSPRYKIIEKRQSVAFWCNPISGHATLYWYQQILGQGPKLLIQFQNNGVVDDSQLPKDRFSAERLKGVDSTLKIQPAKLEDSAVYLCASSSLRGMANFGPGTRLTVT.

The chain uses TRBV19 and TRBJ2-7, with a possible D match to TRBD2 (5 bases). V was cut by 1 base and J by 2 bases, with 12 bases left in between. The CDR3 runs to 15 residues. CDR1 is LNHDA and CDR2 is SQIVND in the germline V gene (reference sequence). CDR3 nucleotides: TGTGCCAGTAGTATAGCTGGGAGTAGAGCCTACGAGCAGTACTTC. Translating gives CASSIAGSRAYEQYF.

About this clone itself: At one boundary the junction diverges from the germline segment, which might be a read error. V and J are TRBV7-7 and TRBJ2-5; 8 nucleotides line up with TRBD2. The CDR3 spans 17 residues. In germline, CDR1 is SSHAT, CDR2 FNYEAQ (reference sequence). The CDR3 is CASSLAGGTSSGETQYF. The CDR3 DNA reads as TGTGCCAGCAGCCTAGCGGGTGGGACTTCAAGCGGGGAGACCCAGTACTTC.

This chain joins TRBV29-1 and TRBJ2-1, with D unclear. V was shortened by 5 bases and J by 0 bases, with 11 bases between the two germline ends. Germline V gene lookup returns CDR1 SQVTM and CDR2 ANQGSEA. This CDR3 region has 14 residues. The CDR3 DNA reads as TGCAGCGTTAGTAGCCTCATCTCCTACAATGAGCAGTTCTTC. This translates into CSVSSLISYNEQFF.

J is TRBJ2-5 and V is TRBV5-1; 11 bases map to TRBD2. The CDR3 has 18 amino acids. CDR1 SGHRS and CDR2 YFSETQ come from the germline V gene. Trimming at V came to 4 bases and at J to 4 bases, leaving 15 bases not matched to a gene. The CDR3 sequence is CASSPTGTSGTGAETQYF. For the CDR3, the DNA is TGCGCCAGCAGCCCCACCGGGACTAGCGGAACAGGGGCAGAGACCCAGTACTTC.

The count of this clone is one. The chain uses TRBV7-6 and TRBJ2-2; perhaps TRBD1 as D (5 bases). Germline values: CDR1 SGHVS, CDR2 FNYEAQ. V was shortened by 0 bases and J by 0 bases, with 8 bases between the two germline ends. There are 16 residues in the CDR3. The CDR3 nucleotides read TGTGCCAGCAGCTTAGCACAGGTTTCGAACACCGGGGAGCTGTTTTTT. Encoded protein: CASSLAQVSNTGELFF.

The V and J genes are TRBV14 and TRBJ2-7; D is possibly TRBD1 (5 bases). V lost 5 bases to trimming and J lost 7 bases, with 15 bases between them. Germline V gives CDR1 SGHDN, CDR2 FVKESK. The CDR3 spans 13 residues. The CDR3, as DNA: TGTGCCAGCAGCAGAGACAGCCTTGAGGAGCAGTACTTC. Its protein product is CASSRDSLEEQYF.

The table lists this clone with a few counts. This sequence joins TRBV11-2 and TRBJ2-1; weak D call: TRBD2 (5 bases). Germline V gene data show CDR1 as SGHAT and CDR2 as FQNNGV. V was cut by 1 base and J by 6 bases, with 7 bases left in between. The CDR3 is 13 amino acids. DNA of the CDR3: TGTGCCAGCAGCTTAGCTGGGAGCAATGAGCAGTTCTTC. Encoded protein: CASSLAGSNEQFF.

The chain recombines TRBV7-8 with TRBJ2-1; maybe TRBD2 (6 bases). Germline V CDR1 and CDR2: SGHVS, FQNEAQ. Trimming shortened V by 2 bases and J by 2 bases, and 13 bases separated the two germline ends. CDR3 size: 16 residues. This chain's CDR3 is CASSLRAGRAYNEQFF. CDR3 sequence (DNA): TGTGCCAGCAGCTTAAGGGCGGGACGAGCCTACAATGAGCAGTTCTTC.

The gene calls are TRBV7-6 and TRBJ2-5; 15 bases match TRBD2. V trimming: 5 bases; J trimming: 2 bases; junction bases outside the gene matches: 3. The CDR3 runs to 16 residues. From germline, CDR1 is SGHVS and CDR2 FNYEAQ. CDR3 coding DNA: TGTGCCAGCAGCATGGGACTAGCGGGGGGACAAGAGACCCAGTACTTC. This codes for CASSMGLAGGQETQYF.

V usage is TRBV7-6 and J usage is TRBJ2-5; D possibly corresponds to TRBD2 (6 bases). This CDR3 contains 15 residues. In germline, CDR1 is SGHVS, CDR2 FNYEAQ. V lost 0 bases to trimming and J lost 7 bases, with 15 bases between them. The CDR3 DNA follows: TGTGCCAGCAGCTTAGCGGTGCGGGGTCAGGGGACCCAGTACTTC. This codes for CASSLAVRGQGTQYF.

This chain's CDR3 is CASTVTPAGELFF. The CDR3 coding sequence is TGTGCCAGCACCGTCACTCCTGCGGGGGAGCTGTTTTTT. V and J are TRBV5-4 and TRBJ2-2, with D uncertain. Germline CDR1 SGHNT, CDR2 YYREEE (reference sequence). V was cut by 6 bases and J by 8 bases, with 14 bases left in between. This CDR3 contains 13 residues. The full variable domain, with the rest looked up from reference TRBV5-4 and TRBJ2-2, is ETGVTQSPTHLIKTRGQQVTLRCSSQSGHNTVSWYQQALGQGPQFIFQYYREEENGRGNFPPRFSGLQFPNYSSELNVNALELDDSALYLCASTVTPAGELFFGEGSRLTVL.

CDR3 region: CASSKQGDYGYTF. CDR3 DNA: TGTGCCAGCAGTAAACAGGGAGACTATGGCTACACCTTC. The gene calls are TRBV6-5 and TRBJ1-2; possible D gene TRBD1, 6 bases. Trimming stripped 5 bases from V and 3 bases from J, with 10 bases between. CDR1 and CDR2 (germline): MNHEY, SVGAGI. The CDR3 has 13 residues.

The chain has TRBV19 and TRBJ2-3; the match to TRBD1 covers 11 bases. Unmatched junction bases numbered 9, after V lost 0 bases and J lost 4 bases. CDR1 LNHDA and CDR2 SQIVND come from the germline V gene (reference sequence). The CDR3 totals 18 residues. The CDR3 nucleotides are TGTGCCAGTAGTATAGATCGCGGGACAGGGGGGAGAGCAGATACGCAGTATTTT. Its translation is CASSIDRGTGGRADTQYF. Complete variable domain (other parts from reference TRBV19 and TRBJ2-3): DGGITQSPKYLFRKEGQNVTLSCEQNLNHDAMYWYRQDPGQGLRLIYYSQIVNDFQKGDIAEGYSVSREKKESFPLTVTSAQKNPTAFYLCASSIDRGTGGRADTQYFGPGTRLTVL.

The J gene is TRBJ2-2, the V gene TRBV6-1; perhaps TRBD2 as D (5 bases). This CDR3 comprises 17 residues. The ends were cut back, 4 bases at V and 6 bases at J, with 21 bases in the middle. The germline CDR1 and CDR2 sequences are MNHNS and SASEGT. The DNA for the CDR3 is TGTGCCAGCAGTGCAAACCCCGAAGGACTTTTCCCCGGGGAGCTGTTTTTT. Its translation: CASSANPEGLFPGELFF.

This sequence joins TRBV11-1 and TRBJ2-7, with D maybe TRBD2 (6 bases). The V and J ends lost 3 bases and 5 bases respectively, with 17 bases between them. CDR3 length: 15 amino acids. The germline V gene encodes CDR1 SGHAT and CDR2 FQDESV (reference sequence). This CDR3 reads CASSLVSGRANEQYF. CDR3 bases: TGTGCCAGCAGCTTGGTTAGCGGACGGGCCAACGAGCAGTACTTC.

The genes are TRBV10-3 and TRBJ2-1; 11 positions agree with TRBD2. The CDR3 is 17 amino acids. J was trimmed by 5 bases and V by 3 bases; bases with no gene match: 9. Looked up from germline, CDR1 is ENHRY and CDR2 is SYGVKD. This CDR3 reads CAISEEPGLAANNEQFF. For the CDR3, the DNA is TGTGCCATCAGTGAAGAACCGGGACTAGCGGCTAACAATGAGCAGTTCTTC.

The genes are TRBV6-1 and TRBJ2-3, with 11 positions matching TRBD2. Germline CDR1 and CDR2: MNHNS and SASEGT. Losses at the gene ends were 4 bases for V and 1 base for J; bases not matched to a gene: 4. The CDR3 has 16 amino acids. The CDR3 coding sequence is TGTGCCAGCAGTGTGCTAGCGGGGGGCCGCACAGATACGCAGTATTTT. Amino acids: CASSVLAGGRTDTQYF.

The chain links TRBV7-2 to TRBJ1-1; 7 bases are a match to TRBD1. This CDR3 spans 12 amino acids. CDR1 is SGHTA, CDR2 FQGNSA, per germline. The V gene end was trimmed by 5 bases and the J gene end by 6 bases; junction bases not matched to a gene: 3. CDR3 nucleotides: TGTGCCAGCAGCCTAGACAGGGCTGAAGCTTTCTTT. Protein product: CASSLDRAEAFF.

CDR3 bases: TGCGCCAGCAGCCCCGGAGACAGGGGGCGAGGCTACACCTTC. It encodes CASSPGDRGRGYTF. The chain joins TRBV5-1 to TRBJ1-2, with 10 bases fitting TRBD1. This CDR3 comprises 14 residues. V shed 4 bases and J 8 bases; nucleotides not matched to a gene: 8. The germline gives CDR1 SGHRS, CDR2 YFSETQ.

The chain joins TRBV5-5 to TRBJ1-3; D is uncertain. The CDR3 totals 16 residues. Trimming shortened V by 1 base and J by 0 bases, and 11 bases separated the two germline ends. From germline, CDR1 is SGHKS and CDR2 YYEKEE (reference sequence). The CDR3 nucleotides read TGTGCCAGCAGCTTGAAAACCACAACCTCTGGAAACACCATATATTTT. This sequence encodes CASSLKTTTSGNTIYF.

The chain joins TRBV10-2 to TRBJ2-7; 12 nucleotides agree with TRBD2. Germline V gene lookup returns CDR1 WSHSY and CDR2 SAAADI. The CDR3 extends over 14 amino acids. V shed 4 bases, J shed 5 bases, and the junction held 3 bases outside the gene matches. The CDR3 is CASSGLAGADEQYF. The CDR3 DNA sequence: TGCGCCAGCAGTGGACTAGCGGGAGCGGACGAGCAGTACTTC.

V gene TRBV5-6 combines with J gene TRBJ1-6; tentative D call: TRBD1 (5 bases). Germline-derived CDR1 and CDR2 are SGHDT and YYEEEE. The CDR3 covers 14 residues. V shed 1 base and J shed 6 bases, with 8 bases lying between them. The CDR3 DNA sequence: TGTGCCAGCAGCTTGAGGGGCCCTAATTCACCCCTCCACTTT. Encoded protein: CASSLRGPNSPLHF.

This clone has just one count. This chain connects TRBV18 to TRBJ1-4, with 10 bases lining up with TRBD1. The CDR3 sequence is 13 residues long. The trim removed 5 bases at V and 7 bases at J, leaving 1 base unmatched. Germline loops: CDR1 KGHSH, CDR2 LQKENI. The CDR3 sequence is CASSRDRGEKLFF. In nucleotides, the CDR3 is TGTGCCAGCTCAAGGGACAGGGGTGAAAAACTGTTTTTT.

V is TRBV2 and J is TRBJ1-1, with TRBD1 identical over 8 bases. J gave up 0 bases and V 7 bases, and 4 bases lay outside the gene matches. Looked up from germline, CDR1 is SNHLY and CDR2 is FYNNEI. The CDR3 covers 14 residues. CDR3 sequence: CASNRGTMNTEAFF. In DNA form, the CDR3 reads TGTGCCAGCAACAGGGGGACCATGAACACTGAAGCTTTCTTT.

V and J are TRBV6-5 and TRBJ2-1; 8 bases match TRBD2. Losses at the gene ends were 6 bases for V and 7 bases for J; bases not matched to a gene: 8. Looked up from germline, CDR1 is MNHEY and CDR2 is SVGAGI. The length of the CDR3 is 14 residues. The CDR3 region is CASSGGALRNEQFF. Here the CDR3 DNA reads TGTGCCAGCAGCGGGGGGGCTTTGAGAAATGAGCAGTTCTTC.